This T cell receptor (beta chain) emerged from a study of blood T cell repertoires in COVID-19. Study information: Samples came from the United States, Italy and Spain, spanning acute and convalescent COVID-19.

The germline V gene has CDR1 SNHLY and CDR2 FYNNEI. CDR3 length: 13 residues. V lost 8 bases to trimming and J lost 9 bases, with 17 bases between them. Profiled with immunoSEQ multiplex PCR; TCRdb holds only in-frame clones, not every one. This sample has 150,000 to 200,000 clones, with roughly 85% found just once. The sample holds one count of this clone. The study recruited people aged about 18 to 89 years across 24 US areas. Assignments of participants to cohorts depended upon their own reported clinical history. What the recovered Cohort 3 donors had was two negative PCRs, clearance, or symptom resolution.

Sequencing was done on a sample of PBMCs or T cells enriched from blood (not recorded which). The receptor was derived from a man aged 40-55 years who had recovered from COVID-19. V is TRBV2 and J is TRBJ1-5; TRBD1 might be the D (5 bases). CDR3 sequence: CASGGAVHRPQHF. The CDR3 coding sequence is TGTGCCAGCGGAGGGGCGGTTCATCGGCCCCAGCATTTT.